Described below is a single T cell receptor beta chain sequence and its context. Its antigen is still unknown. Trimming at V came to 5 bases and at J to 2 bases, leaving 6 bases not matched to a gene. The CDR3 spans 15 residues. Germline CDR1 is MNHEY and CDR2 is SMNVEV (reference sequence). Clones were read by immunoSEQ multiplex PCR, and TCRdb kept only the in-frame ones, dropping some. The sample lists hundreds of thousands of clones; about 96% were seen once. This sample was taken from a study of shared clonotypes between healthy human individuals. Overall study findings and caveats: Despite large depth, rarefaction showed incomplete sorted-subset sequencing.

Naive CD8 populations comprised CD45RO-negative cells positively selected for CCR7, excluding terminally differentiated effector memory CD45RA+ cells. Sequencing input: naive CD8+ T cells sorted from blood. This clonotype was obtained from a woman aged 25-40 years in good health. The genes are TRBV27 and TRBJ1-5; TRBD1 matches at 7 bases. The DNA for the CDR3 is TGTGCCAGCAGTAGTACAGGGGAGGGCAATCAGCCCCAGCATTTT. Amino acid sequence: CASSSTGEGNQPQHF.